This entry is about one TCR beta chain. Its antigen is not yet known. No much larger clone exists at a distance of one base, and base qualities are not known. The data originate from a study of OX40 agonist ivuxolimab in advanced cancers. The study in broad terms: Ivuxolimab was a fully human IgG2 agonistic monoclonal antibody targeting the costimulatory receptor OX40 (CD134). Intravenous ivuxolimab was administered to patients every 2 weeks at six dose levels: 0.01, 0.1, 0.3, 1.5, 3 and 10 mg/kg. In the dose-escalation cohort, around 80% of patients were male, and the mean age was approximately 60 years with a range of about 20 to 80. The paper reports the monotherapy dose-escalation portion (N = 52 patients) of the phase I ivuxolimab trial. Peripheral TCRbeta sequencing was intended to test whether TCR sequence diversity was altered and clonal T-cell expansion was caused by ivuxolimab. Patients were allowed to have had prior anti-PD-1, anti-PD-L1 or anti-CTLA-4 therapy, and 30% to 40% of the dose-escalation patients had been treated with checkpoint inhibitors. Among the approximately 50 dose-escalation patients, around 20 had hepatocellular carcinoma, approximately 15 melanoma, 9 renal cell carcinoma and 9 head and neck cancer. Partial responses occurred in three dose-escalation patients, of whom one had hepatocellular carcinoma and two had cutaneous melanoma. Study-wide conclusions, independent of this receptor: Clonal expansion of both CD4+ and CD8+ blood T cells was observed from baseline to week 6 at doses 0.1 to 3.0 mg/kg. Partial responders in the 0.1-3.0 mg/kg groups had among the lowest normalized peripheral clonal expansion, especially among CD8+ T cells. Low levels of normalized T-cell clonal expansion were also seen in some patients who did not respond. On average, CD8+ T cells showed more expanded clones than CD4+ T cells after ivuxolimab. Antigen specificity was not determined for the clonally expanded peripheral T cells.

The V and J ends are trimmed by 1 base and 2 bases, leaving 9 bases between them. The germline V gene yields SQVTM for CDR1 and ANQGSEA for CDR2. The CDR3 contains 13 residues, cysteine and phenylalanine counted. The kept DNA is CDR3 alone, 39 bases in frame from the first base. The trial excluded patients who had a history of autoimmune disease or were on systemic immunosuppression. In every dose cohort, peripheral blood was drawn for TCR sequencing at baseline, cycle 4 day 1, and cycle 7 day 1. The samples were taken from a phase I, first-in-human, multicenter, open-label dose-escalation trial of ivuxolimab. Adults with locally advanced or metastatic melanoma, renal cell, hepatocellular, or head and neck squamous cell carcinoma were enrolled in the trial. Before TCR sequencing, CD4+ T cells and CD8+ T cells were sorted from peripheral blood as separate populations. Genomic DNA was extracted from sorted cells for sequencing of the TCRbeta CDR3 region. The immunoSEQ Assay was used to sequence the TCRbeta CDR3 regions. TCRdb obtained this table from immuneACCESS and retained in-frame rearrangements with V and J assigned. These tables miss some clones; where compared with another copy, unresolved V genes account for less than half of the shortfall, and the remainder is unexplained. The sample yields tens of thousands of clones; roughly 90% were counted once. About 5.1% of the sample is held by the ten biggest clonotypes.

This TCR derives from an adult with an advanced solid tumor such as melanoma, head and neck, liver or kidney cancer. The material sequenced was CD4+ or CD8+ T cells sorted from blood, taken in a trial of the OX40 agonist ivuxolimab. The sequence is built from TRBV29-1 and TRBJ2-7; the D gene could be either TRBD1 or TRBD2, each agreeing at 5 bases. Here is the DNA: TGCAGCGTTGAAGCGGGGCCTCCCTACGAGCAGTACTTC. The resulting protein is CSVEAGPPYEQYF.